These 32 T cell receptor beta chains were sequenced from one sample in a study of T-cell reconstitution after alpha-beta-depleted transplantation in children (dated by TCRdb to 2016 to 2018). The sample's treatment or condition, from its label and the paper: allogeneic hematopoietic cell transplantation with graft depleted of TCRalphabeta T cells and CD19 B cells. To prepare the library, PCR was applied. Sequencing used an Illumina HiSeq 2500. TCR libraries were prepared with molecular barcoding, using unique molecular identifiers to normalize TCRbeta repertoire quantification. TCRdb trimmed the raw reads at Q25, called clones with MiXCR and kept productive beta chains. Rows with one shared CDR3 protein collapse into an entry with the most common genes and DNA. The sample yields 300,000 to 350,000 distinct CDR3 sequences; around 25% were counted once. The ten largest clones take up 10% to 11% of the sample.

The sample was PBMCs, mostly from graft donor cells, taken 180 days after TCRalphabeta/CD19-depleted stem cell transplant. Receptors originate from a male patient younger than 18 who had a stem cell transplant for acute lymphoblastic leukemia, so the T cells may come from the graft donor.

V is TRBV18 and J is TRBJ2-1; D remains unclear. V was shortened by 6 bases and J by 0 bases, with 12 bases between the two germline ends. CDR1 and CDR2 from the germline V gene are KGHSH and LQKENI. The CDR3 runs to 15 residues. The CDR3 coding sequence is TGTGCCAGCTCTCCGACCCTAAACTCCTACAATGAGCAGTTCTTC. Amino acid sequence: CASSPTLNSYNEQFF.

Only a few counts were recorded for this clonotype. This chain joins TRBV14 and TRBJ2-5, with D possibly matching TRBD1 (5 bases). The V end lost 3 bases, the J end lost 4 bases, and 15 bases lay between the germline ends. Germline V gene sequence: CDR1 SGHDN, CDR2 FVKESK. CDR3 length: 15 amino acids. The CDR3 loop is CASSQYRFLGETQYF. Written as DNA, the CDR3 is TGTGCCAGCAGCCAGTACAGGTTCCTGGGAGAGACCCAGTACTTC. Combining the CDR3 with reference TRBV14 and TRBJ2-5 gives the whole variable domain EAGVTQFPSHSVIEKGQTVTLRCDPISGHDNLYWYRRVMGKEIKFLLHFVKESKQDESGMPNNRFLAERTGGTYSTLKVQPAELEDSGVYFCASSQYRFLGETQYFGPGTRLLVL.

This chain links TRBV6-5 with TRBJ1-1, with D possibly TRBD1 on 5 matching bases. The CDR3 totals 15 residues. Trimming stripped 0 bases from V and 5 bases from J, with 13 bases between. Germline V gene data show CDR1 as MNHEY and CDR2 as SVGAGI. CDR3 bases: TGTGCCAGCAGTTACTCCTGGCAGGGCGGAACTGAAGCTTTCTTT. Protein product: CASSYSWQGGTEAFF.

The chain combines TRBV10-3 with TRBJ1-2; D might be TRBD1 (5 bases). CDR3 size: 13 residues. From germline, CDR1 is ENHRY and CDR2 SYGVKD. Trimming stripped 3 bases from V and 4 bases from J, with 9 bases between. The CDR3 sequence: CAISDGTLYGYTF. The DNA of the CDR3 is TGTGCCATCAGTGACGGGACTCTCTATGGCTACACCTTC.

The V call is TRBV20-1, the J call TRBJ1-2; 8 positions match TRBD1. The V segment lost 6 bases and the J segment 7 bases; nucleotides outside the gene matches: 10. CDR3 size: 13 residues. Germline CDR1 is DFQATT and CDR2 is SNEGSKA (reference sequence). This CDR3 reads CSATGTGFGGYTF. The CDR3 DNA sequence: TGCAGTGCAACCGGGACAGGTTTTGGTGGCTACACCTTC.

This clonotype has more than one count but fewer than ten. V is TRBV25-1 and J is TRBJ2-7; 10 bases map to TRBD1. Trimming cost V 4 bases and J 4 bases; bases outside gene matches: 10. The CDR3 extends over 16 amino acids. The V gene's germline CDR1 is MGHDK and CDR2 SYGVNS. CDR3 DNA: TGTGCCAGCAGTGCATCTGAGGGACAGGGGTCTTACGAGCAGTACTTC. It translates to CASSASEGQGSYEQYF.

There are a few counts of this clonotype. The CDR3: CASSQVGQATNYGYTF. In DNA form, the CDR3 reads TGCGCCAGCAGCCAAGTGGGACAGGCCACTAACTATGGCTACACCTTC. The chain links TRBV4-1 to TRBJ1-2; TRBD1 matches at 8 bases. The CDR3 has 16 amino acids. Germline CDR1 and CDR2: MGHRA and YSYEKL. V shed 1 base, J shed 0 bases, and the junction held 4 bases outside the gene matches.

This clonotype was seen more than once but under ten times. The chain recombines TRBV4-1 with TRBJ2-7, with no clear D. V was cut by 0 bases and J by 4 bases, with 13 bases left in between. The CDR3 is 15 amino acids. Germline V gene data show CDR1 as MGHRA and CDR2 as YSYEKL. CDR3 nucleotide sequence: TGCGCCAGCAGCCAAGAGTTCCGGGTAACGTACGAGCAGTACTTC. Translation: CASSQEFRVTYEQYF.

The chain employs TRBV9 and TRBJ2-3; D is undetermined. Germline V gene lookup returns CDR1 SGDLS and CDR2 YYNGEE. The CDR3 totals 15 residues. The ends were cut back, 3 bases at V and 2 bases at J, with 13 bases in the middle. The DNA of the CDR3 is TGTGCCAGCAGCGAGAGCCCCCTAGTCACAGATACGCAGTATTTT. Protein product: CASSESPLVTDTQYF.

This clonotype appeared a few times. The J gene is TRBJ2-7, the V gene TRBV4-1; 7 bases are shared with TRBD2. Germline assignment: CDR1 MGHRA and CDR2 YSYEKL. CDR3 size: 14 residues. With V trimmed by 3 bases and J by 7 bases, 9 bases remained unmatched. CDR3 loop: CASSHAPGGREQYF. The CDR3 region has the DNA TGCGCCAGCAGCCATGCACCGGGAGGCCGAGAGCAGTACTTC.

This clonotype was detected only a few times. The chain uses TRBV7-9 and TRBJ2-1; a possible D gene is TRBD1 (6 bases). The germline gives CDR1 SEHNR, CDR2 FQNEAQ (reference sequence). The CDR3 consists of 11 residues. V was shortened by 6 bases and J by 9 bases, with 9 bases between the two germline ends. This CDR3 is CASRPGAEQFF. The CDR3, as DNA: TGTGCCAGCAGGCCAGGGGCTGAGCAGTTCTTC.

This clonotype has more than one count but fewer than ten. V usage is TRBV3-1 and J usage is TRBJ2-2; TRBD2 agrees at 7 bases. Germline CDR1 reads LGHDT; CDR2 reads YNNKEL (reference sequence). Trimming cost V 0 bases and J 5 bases; bases outside gene matches: 3. The CDR3 extends over 15 amino acids. In DNA, the CDR3 is TGTGCCAGCAGCCAAGAAGCACTAGCGACCGGGGAGCTGTTTTTT. This translates into CASSQEALATGELFF.

The chain joins TRBV9 to TRBJ2-3, with 7 bases aligning to TRBD1. Trimming at V came to 3 bases and at J to 2 bases, leaving 6 bases not matched to a gene. CDR1 is SGDLS and CDR2 is YYNGEE in the germline V gene. CDR3 size: 15 residues. CDR3 in DNA: TGTGCCAGCAGCGCCGGGACAGTTTACACAGATACGCAGTATTTT. Its translation is CASSAGTVYTDTQYF.

The sample holds a few counts of this clonotype. The genes are TRBV6-2 or TRBV6-3 and TRBJ2-7; D is unresolved. Germline assignment: CDR1 MNHEY and CDR2 SVGEGT. The CDR3 spans 12 residues. The V and J ends lost 2 bases and 3 bases respectively, with 5 bases between them. The CDR3 nucleotides read TGTGCCAGCAGTTACAAAGGCTACGAGCAGTACTTC. It codes for CASSYKGYEQYF.

V usage is TRBV4-1 and J usage is TRBJ1-5; 8 bases match TRBD1. CDR1 MGHRA and CDR2 YSYEKL come from the germline V gene. Trimming took 2 bases from V and 5 from J; bases not matched to a gene: 5. The CDR3 length is 15 residues. As DNA, the CDR3 is TGCGCCAGCAGCCAACTCGCAGGGGGCGATCAGCCCCAGCATTTT. Translating gives CASSQLAGGDQPQHF.

The table lists this clonotype with a few counts. The V gene is TRBV11-1, the J gene TRBJ2-1; 13 bases match TRBD2. This CDR3 is built from 16 residues. Germline values: CDR1 SGHAT, CDR2 FQDESV (reference sequence). Trimming took 3 bases from V and 4 from J; bases not matched to a gene: 3. The CDR3 DNA reads as TGTGCCAGCAGCTTGGGGACTAGCGGGATTTACAATGAGCAGTTCTTC. It codes for CASSLGTSGIYNEQFF.

The rearrangement joins TRBV19 to TRBJ2-5; the match to TRBD2 covers 8 bases. The germline gives CDR1 LNHDA, CDR2 SQIVND (reference sequence). Unmatched junction bases numbered 10, after V lost 6 bases and J lost 1 base. This CDR3 is 16 amino acids long. DNA for the CDR3: TGTGCCAGTAGCCTTGCCGGGAGGGGAGGCCAAGAGACCCAGTACTTC. Translation: CASSLAGRGGQETQYF.

This clonotype was seen a handful of times. The chain combines TRBV30 with TRBJ2-3, with D perhaps matching TRBD1 or TRBD2 (5 bases each). The CDR3 extends over 14 amino acids. From germline, CDR1 is GTSNPN and CDR2 SVGIG (reference sequence). V gave up 3 bases and J gave up 0 bases, with 10 bases separating them. The CDR3 spells CAWRGASSTDTQYF. The DNA of the CDR3 is TGTGCCTGGAGAGGGGCTAGCAGCACAGATACGCAGTATTTT.

This clonotype was found a few times. The V and J genes are TRBV18 and TRBJ2-3; possible D gene TRBD1, 6 bases. V dropped 6 bases and J dropped 2 bases, with 12 bases sitting between them. This CDR3 has 14 amino acids. CDR1 KGHSH and CDR2 LQKENI come from the germline V gene. The CDR3 DNA is TGTGCCAGCTCTTCGGACAGCTCCACAGATACGCAGTATTTT. Its translation: CASSSDSSTDTQYF.

The gene calls are TRBV20-1 and TRBJ2-1; 14 bases are a match to TRBD2. The junction had 28 bases not matched to a gene; V was cut back by 3 bases and J by 9 bases. The CDR3 totals 22 residues. Germline CDR1 DFQATT, CDR2 SNEGSKA (reference sequence). CDR3 sequence: CSARAARAPGLAGDYNVSEQFF. The CDR3 DNA reads TGCAGTGCTAGGGCCGCCAGAGCCCCGGGACTAGCGGGAGATTATAACGTGAGTGAGCAGTTCTTC.

This chain joins TRBV20-1 and TRBJ2-7, with 8 bases aligning to TRBD2. CDR3 length: 15 residues. Germline CDR1 and CDR2: DFQATT and SNEGSKA (reference sequence). Trimming cost V 4 bases and J 8 bases; bases outside gene matches: 16. CDR3 amino acids: CSAMVIERELVQQYF. The DNA of the CDR3 is TGCAGTGCTATGGTAATCGAGCGGGAGCTCGTCCAGCAGTACTTC.

This clonotype occurred many times. This chain links TRBV20-1 with TRBJ2-5; perhaps TRBD2 as D (8 bases). The CDR3 extends over 13 amino acids. V gave up 5 bases and J gave up 5 bases, with 15 bases separating them. Germline assignment: CDR1 DFQATT and CDR2 SNEGSKA (reference sequence). CDR3 DNA: TGCAGTGCTGGGGACAGCGGGAGTGAGACCCAGTACTTC. Protein sequence: CSAGDSGSETQYF.

The V and J genes are TRBV15 and TRBJ2-1; D might be TRBD2 (6 bases). Looked up from germline, CDR1 is LNHNV and CDR2 is YYDKDF (reference sequence). Trimming took off 0 bases at V and 0 bases at J, with 12 bases between the two ends. The CDR3 covers 17 residues. Written as DNA, the CDR3 is TGTGCCACCAGCAGAGAACTAGCTAGAAGCTCCTACAATGAGCAGTTCTTC. Translating it yields CATSRELARSSYNEQFF.

The chain joins TRBV12-3 or TRBV12-4 to TRBJ2-7; D is undetermined. This CDR3 region has 11 residues. Trimming pared 6 bases from V and 5 bases from J, leaving 8 bases between. The CDR3 spells CASSSSNEQYF. The CDR3 region has the DNA TGTGCCAGCAGCTCTTCTAACGAGCAGTACTTC.

There are many counts of this clonotype. The chain recombines TRBV7-9 with TRBJ2-7; D gene uncertain. The CDR3 contains 15 residues. Germline CDR1 is SEHNR and CDR2 is FQNEAQ (reference sequence). Trimming removed 1 base at V and 1 base at J, with 11 bases between. The CDR3 spells CASSLGPGISYEQYF. CDR3 in DNA: TGTGCCAGCAGCTTAGGCCCAGGAATATCCTACGAGCAGTACTTC.

The sample holds a few counts of this clonotype. V usage is TRBV12-3 or TRBV12-4 and J usage is TRBJ2-7; 9 nucleotides match TRBD1. The CDR3 loop spans 13 amino acids. Trimming at V came to 6 bases and at J to 7 bases, leaving 7 bases not matched to a gene. The CDR3 coding sequence is TGTGCCAGCAGCCCGGGACAGGGTACAGAGCAGTACTTC. This sequence encodes CASSPGQGTEQYF.

The rearrangement joins TRBV7-9 to TRBJ1-1; D is uncertain. Trimming stripped 3 bases from V and 1 base from J, with 9 bases between. The CDR3 has 14 residues. Germline assignment: CDR1 SEHNR and CDR2 FQNEAQ (reference sequence). CDR3 coding DNA: TGTGCCAGCAGCTTGCTGGTCGAGAACACTGAAGCTTTCTTT. It yields the protein CASSLLVENTEAFF.

This clonotype was recorded a few times. The chain couples TRBV5-1 to TRBJ2-3, with TRBD2 identical over 11 bases. V shed 3 bases and J 7 bases; nucleotides not matched to a gene: 16. This CDR3 has 18 residues. Germline V CDR1 and CDR2: SGHRS, YFSETQ. The CDR3 region has the DNA TGCGCCAGCAGCTCAAGACTAGCGGGGTATATAGGGCCCCATACGCAGTATTTT. It translates to CASSSRLAGYIGPHTQYF.

This clonotype has more than one count but fewer than ten. The rearrangement links TRBV20-1 to TRBJ2-5; D possibly uses TRBD1 or TRBD2 (5 bases each). Germline CDR1 is DFQATT and CDR2 is SNEGSKA (reference sequence). Trimming took off 2 bases at V and 4 bases at J, with 17 bases between the two ends. The CDR3 runs 15 residues. DNA of the CDR3: TGCAGTGCTAGACAACCTAGAGGGGACGGAGAGACCCAGTACTTC. Its translation is CSARQPRGDGETQYF.

The rearrangement links TRBV9 to TRBJ2-6; D is perhaps TRBD1 (7 bases). CDR1 is SGDLS and CDR2 is YYNGEE in the germline V gene. V gave up 4 bases and J gave up 0 bases, with 20 bases separating them. The CDR3 has 19 residues. In DNA form, the CDR3 reads TGTGCCAGCAGCCCTAGGGCGGGACAGTTGCTCTCTGGGGCCAACGTCCTGACTTTC. It translates to CASSPRAGQLLSGANVLTF.

In this sample, this clonotype turned up a few times. The chain recombines TRBV7-2 with TRBJ2-1; a possible D gene is TRBD1 (5 bases). The V and J ends lost 6 bases and 12 bases respectively, with 24 bases between them. CDR3 length: 15 amino acids. Per the germline V gene, CDR1 is SGHTA and CDR2 is FQGNSA. CDR3 DNA: TGTGCCAGCAGTTCCGACAGCTTCTCGCCTAGAGGGCAGTTCTTC. Translating it yields CASSSDSFSPRGQFF.

The chain recombines TRBV5-1 with TRBJ2-7; 9 nucleotides align to TRBD2. The V gene end was trimmed by 5 bases and the J gene end by 2 bases; junction bases not matched to a gene: 8. The CDR3 has 15 amino acids. Germline values: CDR1 SGHRS, CDR2 YFSETQ. DNA of the CDR3: TGCGCCAGCAGACATGCTAGCGGGACCCCCTACGAGCAGTACTTC. Translated: CASRHASGTPYEQYF. The full variable domain, its missing parts supplied by reference TRBV5-1 and TRBJ2-7, is KAGVTQTPRYLIKTRGQQVTLSCSPISGHRSVSWYQQTPGQGLQFLFEYFSETQRNKGNFPGRFSGRQFSNSRSEMNVSTLELGDSALYLCASRHASGTPYEQYFGPGTRLTVT.